The clone carrying this TCR beta chain was counted a single time. Profiling relied on immunoSEQ multiplex PCR, and the TCRdb table lists in-frame clones only, not all of them. The table has roughly 2.6 million clones, just over 90% seen once; the top ten hold under 0.15%. Germline V gives CDR1 GTSNPN, CDR2 SVGIG (reference sequence). The CDR3 length is 14 residues. After removal of 2 bases from V and 4 bases from J, the junction contained 5 bases not matched to a gene. The data originate from a study of shared clonotypes between healthy human individuals. Sequences were obtained from naive CD4+ T cells sorted from blood. Subset of the sample: CD45RA+ positively selected. The clonotype was recovered from a young man in good health. This rearrangement joins TRBV30 to TRBJ1-5, with 7 bases identical to TRBD1. Written as DNA, the CDR3 is TGTGCCTGGAGTACGGGACAGACAAATCAGCCCCAGCATTTT. Protein sequence: CAWSTGQTNQPQHF.